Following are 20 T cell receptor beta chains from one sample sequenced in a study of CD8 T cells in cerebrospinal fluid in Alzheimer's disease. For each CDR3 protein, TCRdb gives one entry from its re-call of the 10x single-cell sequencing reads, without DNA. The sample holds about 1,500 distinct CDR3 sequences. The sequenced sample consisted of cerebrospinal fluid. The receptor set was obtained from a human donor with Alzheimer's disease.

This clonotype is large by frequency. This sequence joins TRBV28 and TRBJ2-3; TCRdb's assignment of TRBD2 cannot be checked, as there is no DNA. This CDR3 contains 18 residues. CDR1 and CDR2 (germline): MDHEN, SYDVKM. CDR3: CASSLIPVAGESTDTQYF.

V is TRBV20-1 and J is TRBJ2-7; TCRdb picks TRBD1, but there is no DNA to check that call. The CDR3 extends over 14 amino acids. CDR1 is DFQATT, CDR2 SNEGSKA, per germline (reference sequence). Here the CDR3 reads CSAIRGTGAHEQYF.

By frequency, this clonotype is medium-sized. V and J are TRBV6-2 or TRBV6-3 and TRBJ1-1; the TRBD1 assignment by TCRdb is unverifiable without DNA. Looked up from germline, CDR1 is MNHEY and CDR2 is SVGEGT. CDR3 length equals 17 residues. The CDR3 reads CASSSPRTGGADTEAFF.

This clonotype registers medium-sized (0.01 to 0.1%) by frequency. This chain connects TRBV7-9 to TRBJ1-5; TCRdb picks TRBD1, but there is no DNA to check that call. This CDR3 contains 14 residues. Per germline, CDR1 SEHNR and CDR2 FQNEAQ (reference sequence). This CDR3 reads CASSPDTAISPQHF.

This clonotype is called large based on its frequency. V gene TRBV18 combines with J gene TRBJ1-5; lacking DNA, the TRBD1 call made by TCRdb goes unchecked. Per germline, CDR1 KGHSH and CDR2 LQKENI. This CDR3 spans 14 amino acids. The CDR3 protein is CASSPYRDNQPQHF.

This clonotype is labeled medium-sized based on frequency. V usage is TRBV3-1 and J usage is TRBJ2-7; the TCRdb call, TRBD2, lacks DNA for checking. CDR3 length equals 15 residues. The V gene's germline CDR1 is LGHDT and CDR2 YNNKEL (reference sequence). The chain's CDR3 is CASSHWEGGGYEQYF.

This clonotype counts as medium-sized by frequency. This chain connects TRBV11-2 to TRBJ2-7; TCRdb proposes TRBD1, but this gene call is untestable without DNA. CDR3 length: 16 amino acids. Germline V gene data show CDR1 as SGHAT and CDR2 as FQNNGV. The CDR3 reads CASSLVTGTGHREQYF.

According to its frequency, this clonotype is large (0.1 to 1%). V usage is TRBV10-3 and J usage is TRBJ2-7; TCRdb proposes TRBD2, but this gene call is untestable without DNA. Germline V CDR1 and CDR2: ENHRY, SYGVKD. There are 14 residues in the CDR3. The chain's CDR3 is CAITEGPSQYEQYF.

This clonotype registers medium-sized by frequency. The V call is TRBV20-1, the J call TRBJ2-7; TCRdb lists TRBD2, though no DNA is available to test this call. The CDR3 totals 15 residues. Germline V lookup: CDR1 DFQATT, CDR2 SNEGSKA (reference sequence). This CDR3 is CSAQISGYLTHEQYF.

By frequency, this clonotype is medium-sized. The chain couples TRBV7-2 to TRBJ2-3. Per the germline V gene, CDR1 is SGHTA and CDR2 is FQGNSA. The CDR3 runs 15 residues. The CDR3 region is CASSLSGEYADTQYF. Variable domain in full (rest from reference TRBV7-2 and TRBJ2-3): GAGVSQSPSNKVTEKGKDVELRCDPISGHTALYWYRQSLGQGLEFLIYFQGNSAPDKSGLPSDRFSAERTGGSVSTLTIQRTQQEDSAVYLCASSLSGEYADTQYFGPGTRLTVL.

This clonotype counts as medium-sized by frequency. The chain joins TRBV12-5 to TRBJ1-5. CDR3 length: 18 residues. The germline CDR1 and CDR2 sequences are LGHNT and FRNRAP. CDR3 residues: CASGFRRASADSNQPQHF.

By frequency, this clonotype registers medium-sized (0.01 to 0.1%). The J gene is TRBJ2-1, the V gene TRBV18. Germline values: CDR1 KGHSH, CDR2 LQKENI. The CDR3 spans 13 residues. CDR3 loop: CASSPVTLNEQFF. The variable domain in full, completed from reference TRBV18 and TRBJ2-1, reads NAGVMQNPRHLVRRRGQEARLRCSPMKGHSHVYWYRQLPEEGLKFMVYLQKENIIDESGMPKERFSAEFPKEGPSILRIQQVVRGDSAAYFCASSPVTLNEQFFGPGTRLTVL.

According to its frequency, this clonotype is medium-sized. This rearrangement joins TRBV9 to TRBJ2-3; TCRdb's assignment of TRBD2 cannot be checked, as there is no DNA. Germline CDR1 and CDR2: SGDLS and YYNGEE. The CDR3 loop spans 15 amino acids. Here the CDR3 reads CASSPYEGRTDTQYF.

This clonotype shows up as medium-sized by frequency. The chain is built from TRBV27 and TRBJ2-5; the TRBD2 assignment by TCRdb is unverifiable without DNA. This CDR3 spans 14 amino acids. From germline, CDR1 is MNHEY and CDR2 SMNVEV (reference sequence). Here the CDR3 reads CASRKTSGQETQYF.

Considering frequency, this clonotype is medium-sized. CDR3 residues: CASSLVRETQYF. This chain links TRBV5-8 with TRBJ2-5. Germline values: CDR1 SGHTS, CDR2 YDEGEE. The CDR3 has 12 residues.

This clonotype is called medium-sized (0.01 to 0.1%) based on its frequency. CDR3 in amino acids: CASSTENNSPLHF. The chain uses TRBV6-4 and TRBJ1-6. The germline CDR1 and CDR2 sequences are MRHNA and SNTAGT. This CDR3 is built from 13 residues.

CDR3 in amino acids: CASSVGSGGYEQYF. The gene calls are TRBV9 and TRBJ2-7; the TCRdb D gene call, TRBD1, has no DNA to confirm it. There are 14 residues in the CDR3. Germline V CDR1 and CDR2: SGDLS, YYNGEE. Full variable domain (missing parts from reference TRBV9 and TRBJ2-7): DSGVTQTPKHLITATGQRVTLRCSPRSGDLSVYWYQQSLDQGLQFLIQYYNGEERAKGNILERFSAQQFPDLHSELNLSSLELGDSALYFCASSVGSGGYEQYFGPGTRLTVT.

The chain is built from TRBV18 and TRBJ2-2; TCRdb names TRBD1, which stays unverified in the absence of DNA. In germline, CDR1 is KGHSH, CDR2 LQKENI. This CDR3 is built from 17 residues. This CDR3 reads CASSLKQGASNTGELFF.

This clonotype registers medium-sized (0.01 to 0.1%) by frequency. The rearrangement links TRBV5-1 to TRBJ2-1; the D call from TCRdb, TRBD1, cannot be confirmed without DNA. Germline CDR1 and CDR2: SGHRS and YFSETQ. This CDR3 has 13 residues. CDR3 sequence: CASSGGVNTEQFF. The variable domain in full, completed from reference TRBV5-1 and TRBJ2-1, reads KAGVTQTPRYLIKTRGQQVTLSCSPISGHRSVSWYQQTPGQGLQFLFEYFSETQRNKGNFPGRFSGRQFSNSRSEMNVSTLELGDSALYLCASSGGVNTEQFFGPGTRLTVL.

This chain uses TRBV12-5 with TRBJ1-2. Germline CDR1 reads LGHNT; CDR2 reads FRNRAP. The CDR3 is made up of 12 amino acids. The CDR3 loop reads CASGTGLGGYTF.